The sequence of this TCR beta chain was determined in a study of persistence of HIV-infected CD4 T cells. Study context: Blood samples, up to roughly 200 mL, came from multiple time points, except two leukapheresis donors sampled once.

An overlapping HIV-1 Gag peptide pool stimulated these cells at roughly 0.97 ug/peptide/mL. CD40L-negative CD69-negative CD45RO-high memory CD4+ T cells were sorted as populations depleted of antigen-responding cells. The immunoSEQ assay was version 4, run in survey mode. Assay: immunoSEQ multiplex PCR; the TCRdb copy retains only in-frame clones and omits some. The sample has 30,000 to 40,000 clones; 80% to 90% are singletons. In regard to this clone: No antigen is known for it. Other DNA sequences in this specimen translate into the identical CDR3.

General study results and limits: TCRbeta richness was lower in CMV- and Gag-responding cells than in anti-CD3/anti-CD28-responding cells.

Germline lookup yields CDR1 MNHEY and CDR2 SMNVEV (reference sequence). The CDR3 totals 15 residues. Trimming cost V 6 bases and J 6 bases, with 17 bases left between them. Sequences were derived from CD4+ T cells sorted from PBMCs after roughly 18-hour stimulation, sampled from a patient who received antiretroviral therapy. This chain uses TRBV27 with TRBJ2-2; weak D call: TRBD1 (6 bases). This receptor was identified in an adult woman with HIV who was CMV-seropositive. The CDR3 protein is CASRGETGFPGELFF. The CDR3 region has the DNA TGTGCCAGCAGGGGAGAAACAGGGTTTCCCGGGGAGCTGTTTTTT.